The 31 T cell receptor beta chains listed next were all sequenced from one sample in a study of post-analysis software for immune sequencing data. Study-wide results and caveats: TRBV5-6, TRBV5-1 and TRBV20-1 were among five TRBV segments more frequent in patients than controls.

Their antigen targets remain unknown. TCR beta libraries were prepared from cDNA with unique molecular identifiers. TCRdb reprocessed the PCR reads via MiXCR and lists one record per CDR3 protein. The table shows some 890,000 distinct CDR3 sequences, with 53% occurring only once. The sample comprised blood. All receptors derive from a girl aged 5-17 years with multiple sclerosis.

This clonotype came up a few times. The gene calls are TRBV5-1 and TRBJ2-3, with 16 positions matching TRBD2. Looked up from germline, CDR1 is SGHRS and CDR2 is YFSETQ. J gave up 4 bases and V 4 bases, and 6 bases lay outside the gene matches. The CDR3 loop spans 17 amino acids. CDR3 DNA: TGCGCCAGCAGCGGGGGACTAGCGGGAGGGCTCTCAGATACGCAGTATTTT. Translation gives CASSGGLAGGLSDTQYF.

The chain carries TRBV7-3 and TRBJ2-1; 10 bases line up with TRBD2. This CDR3 is built from 20 residues. Germline lookup yields CDR1 SGHTA and CDR2 FQGTGA. Unmatched junction bases numbered 17, after V lost 0 bases and J lost 6 bases. CDR3 nucleotide sequence: TGTGCCAGCAGCTTAACTGGTGTCGGGACTAGCGTTAAGCTTTCCAATGAGCAGTTCTTC. Amino acids: CASSLTGVGTSVKLSNEQFF.

This chain joins TRBV20-1 and TRBJ2-1; D might be TRBD2 (6 bases). V was clipped by 2 bases and J by 4 bases, with 15 bases between them. The CDR3 loop spans 15 amino acids. In germline, CDR1 is DFQATT, CDR2 SNEGSKA (reference sequence). Here the CDR3 reads CSARPWAGRYNEQFF. DNA of the CDR3: TGCAGTGCTAGACCGTGGGCGGGACGGTACAATGAGCAGTTCTTC.

The genes are TRBV7-9 and TRBJ2-4, with D uncertain. The J call may be incorrect, as the DNA end agrees better with TRBJ2-7. Germline CDR1 and CDR2: SEHNR and FQNEAQ (reference sequence). CDR3 length: 13 amino acids. This CDR3 reads CASSLVYEYEQYF. The CDR3 DNA is TGTGCCAGCAGCTTAGTATACGAATACGAGCAGTACTTC.

The chain is built from TRBV9 and TRBJ2-4; 8 bases are shared with TRBD2. The DNA end favors TRBJ2-7, so the J call may be wrong. The CDR3 extends over 16 amino acids. Germline values: CDR1 SGDLS, CDR2 YYNGEE. The CDR3 loop reads CASSVDSSGGSYEQYF. CDR3 nucleotides: TGTGCCAGCAGCGTAGATTCCAGCGGGGGCTCCTACGAGCAGTACTTC.

This clonotype came up a few times. The V call is TRBV12-3 or TRBV12-4, the J call TRBJ2-7; 10 positions agree with TRBD2. TRBJ2-5 matches the DNA end more closely, so the J call is doubtful. The CDR3 loop spans 15 amino acids. The CDR3 protein is CASRRTSGTEETQYF. The CDR3 nucleotides read TGTGCCAGCAGAAGGACTAGCGGCACTGAGGAGACCCAGTACTTC.

The chain couples TRBV4-2 to TRBJ2-6, with D possibly being TRBD2 (6 bases). This CDR3 is 15 amino acids long. V was trimmed by 7 bases and J by 4 bases, leaving 14 bases between them. Germline CDR1 LGHNA, CDR2 YNFKEQ. The CDR3 region is CASKPGRTGANVLTF. As DNA, the CDR3 is TGTGCCAGCAAACCGGGGAGGACCGGGGCCAACGTCCTGACTTTC.

This clonotype showed up just a few times. The J gene is TRBJ1-2, the V gene TRBV29-1; tentatively, D is TRBD1 (6 bases). This CDR3 comprises 13 residues. Trimming removed 6 bases at V and 6 bases at J, with 17 bases between. Germline V gene data show CDR1 as SQVTM and CDR2 as ANQGSEA. CDR3 coding DNA: TGCAGCGTCACAGGGAAGGGTCGTAATGGCTACACCTTC. Translated, it gives CSVTGKGRNGYTF.

The chain carries TRBV7-2 and TRBJ1-6; TRBD1 aligns across 7 bases. The germline V gene encodes CDR1 SGHTA and CDR2 FQGNSA. The CDR3 has 17 residues. V was pared by 0 bases and J by 8 bases, with 10 bases of the junction left unmatched. CDR3 in amino acids: CASSLAGVGQRYSPLHF. The CDR3, as DNA: TGTGCCAGCAGCTTAGCCGGGGTGGGACAGCGGTATTCACCCCTCCACTTT.

The chain uses TRBV7-9 and TRBJ2-1; unclear D gene. Germline-derived CDR1 and CDR2 are SEHNR and FQNEAQ (reference sequence). V was pared by 10 bases and J by 8 bases, with 9 bases between. CDR3 length: 10 amino acids. The CDR3 spells CATLSDEQFF. The CDR3 DNA reads as TGTGCCACCCTAAGCGATGAGCAGTTCTTC.

V usage is TRBV20-1 and J usage is TRBJ1-5; D ambiguous. The V gene's germline CDR1 is DFQATT and CDR2 SNEGSKA (reference sequence). Trimming removed 0 bases from V and 2 bases from J, with 11 bases in between. The CDR3 extends over 15 amino acids. In DNA, the CDR3 is TGCAGTGCTAGAGAAAGGTGTTGCGGCAATCAGCCCCAGCATTTT. Translated, it gives CSARERCCGNQPQHF.

The J gene is TRBJ2-1, the V gene TRBV29-1; TRBD2 agrees at 7 bases. CDR1 and CDR2 (germline): SQVTM, ANQGSEA. V lost 5 bases, J lost 6 bases, and 10 bases stayed unmatched. The CDR3 is 14 amino acids. The CDR3 sequence is CSVKAGPFINEQFF. CDR3 bases: TGCAGCGTTAAAGCGGGGCCATTTATCAATGAGCAGTTCTTC.

In the case of this clonotype: One end of the junction varies from germline; a read error may be responsible. The rearrangement uses TRBV5-5 and TRBJ1-2; a weak D match, TRBD1 (5 bases). CDR1 is SGHKS and CDR2 is YYEKEE in the germline V gene (reference sequence). The CDR3 covers 14 residues. CDR3 nucleotide sequence: TGTGCCGGCAGCTTCACAGGACCTCATTGGGACTACACCTTC. Translating gives CAGSFTGPHWDYTF. The complete variable domain, with remaining parts taken from reference TRBV5-5 and TRBJ1-2, reads DAGVTQSPTHLIKTRGQQVTLRCSPISGHKSVSWYQQVLGQGPQFIFQYYEKEERGRGNFPDRFSARQFPNYSSELNVNALLLGDSALYLCAGSFTGPHWDYTFGSGTRLTVV.

This chain links TRBV15 with TRBJ2-1; D is unclear. The CDR3 spans 14 residues. V was trimmed by 6 bases and J by 4 bases, leaving 13 bases between them. In germline, CDR1 is LNHNV, CDR2 YYDKDF (reference sequence). The CDR3 DNA sequence: TGTGCCACCAGAGACTCTGAAGGATACAATGAGCAGTTCTTC. Its protein product is CATRDSEGYNEQFF. The full variable domain, in which reference TRBV15 and TRBJ2-1 provide the parts outside the CDR3, is DAMVIQNPRYQVTQFGKPVTLSCSQTLNHNVMYWYQQKSSQAPKLLFHYYDKDFNNEADTPDNFQSRRPNTSFCFLDIRSPGLGDTAMYLCATRDSEGYNEQFFGPGTRLTVL.

The rearrangement joins TRBV20-1 to TRBJ2-1, with 8 bases matching TRBD2. This CDR3 is built from 14 residues. In germline, CDR1 is DFQATT, CDR2 SNEGSKA (reference sequence). V shed 0 bases, J shed 8 bases, and the junction held 6 bases outside the gene matches. The chain's CDR3 is CSARDPGLADEQFF. As DNA, the CDR3 is TGCAGTGCTAGAGATCCAGGACTAGCAGATGAGCAGTTCTTC.

The J gene is TRBJ2-1, the V gene TRBV7-2; no firm D call. The CDR3 contains 13 residues. The ends were cut back, 3 bases at V and 10 bases at J, with 13 bases in the middle. Germline assignment: CDR1 SGHTA and CDR2 FQGNSA. This CDR3 is CASSFVGLNEQFF. DNA for the CDR3: TGTGCCAGCAGCTTTGTCGGGCTAAACGAGCAGTTCTTC.

This chain uses TRBV7-9 with TRBJ2-7; a weak D match, TRBD2 (5 bases). Germline V gives CDR1 SEHNR, CDR2 FQNEAQ (reference sequence). V dropped 5 bases and J dropped 6 bases, with 17 bases sitting between them. This CDR3 comprises 14 residues. CDR3 sequence (DNA): TGTGCCAGCAGCAGAGAGGACCCCCGGGGCGAGCAGTACTTC. Translating gives CASSREDPRGEQYF.

The chain couples TRBV20-1 to TRBJ1-5, with D tentatively TRBD1 (5 bases). Trimming left V 0 bases short and J 0 bases short, with 21 bases between. The CDR3 has 19 amino acids. Germline CDR1 reads DFQATT; CDR2 reads SNEGSKA (reference sequence). Written as DNA, the CDR3 is TGCAGTGCTAGAGATACAGGCAGGGCTGGATCGTATAGCAATCAGCCCCAGCATTTT. Protein sequence: CSARDTGRAGSYSNQPQHF.

This rearrangement joins TRBV12-5 to TRBJ1-2, with D tentatively TRBD1 (6 bases). Deletions cut 6 bases from V and 4 bases from J, with 12 bases between. Germline V gives CDR1 LGHNT, CDR2 FRNRAP. The CDR3 consists of 13 residues. The CDR3 DNA follows: TGTGCTAGTGGCGTCGGAGGGGGCTATGGCTACACCTTC. Its translation is CASGVGGGYGYTF.

J is TRBJ2-7 and V is TRBV29-1; either TRBD1 or TRBD2 may supply D (6 bases each). Trimming removed 0 bases from V and 6 bases from J, with 15 bases in between. The germline V gene has CDR1 SQVTM and CDR2 ANQGSEA. The CDR3 is 14 residues long. This chain's CDR3 is CSVEDSGKGGEQYF. The CDR3 bases are TGCAGCGTTGAAGACTCAGGAAAGGGGGGCGAGCAGTACTTC.

In its sample, this clonotype was seen a few times. V and J are TRBV20-1 and TRBJ2-3, with D maybe TRBD1 (6 bases). This CDR3 is 13 amino acids long. Trimming took off 6 bases at V and 3 bases at J, with 13 bases between the two ends. Germline V gene sequence: CDR1 DFQATT, CDR2 SNEGSKA (reference sequence). This chain's CDR3 is CSALTDRTDTQYF. The CDR3 bases are TGCAGTGCCCTGACAGACAGGACAGATACGCAGTATTTT.

The chain uses TRBV5-1 and TRBJ2-1; possible D gene TRBD2, 5 bases. V was shortened by 1 base and J by 8 bases, with 10 bases between the two germline ends. CDR1 is SGHRS, CDR2 YFSETQ, per germline. The CDR3 contains 13 residues. Here the CDR3 reads CASSLLSVDEQFF. The CDR3 region has the DNA TGCGCCAGCAGCTTGCTTAGCGTGGATGAGCAGTTCTTC.

There are a few counts of this clonotype. The rearrangement joins TRBV4-1 to TRBJ2-1, with a weak D call TRBD1 (5 bases). V was trimmed by 0 bases and J by 9 bases, leaving 6 bases between them. The CDR3 covers 12 residues. The V gene's germline CDR1 is MGHRA and CDR2 YSYEKL. Here the CDR3 reads CASSQDRGEQFF. The DNA of the CDR3 is TGCGCCAGCAGCCAAGATAGGGGTGAGCAGTTCTTC.

The chain uses TRBV7-9 and TRBJ2-3; no reliable D call. This CDR3 has 14 residues. In germline, CDR1 is SEHNR, CDR2 FQNEAQ (reference sequence). Trimming pared 1 base from V and 2 bases from J, leaving 7 bases between. The CDR3 sequence is CASSLVRNTDTQYF. For the CDR3, the DNA is TGTGCCAGCAGCTTAGTGCGAAACACAGATACGCAGTATTTT.

This clonotype was found a few times. The chain links TRBV10-3 to TRBJ2-7; no definite D call. V was shortened by 0 bases and J by 0 bases, with 6 bases between the two germline ends. Germline CDR1 and CDR2: ENHRY and SYGVKD. The CDR3 has 14 amino acids. The CDR3 DNA reads TGTGCCATCAGTGAGTCAATTAGCTCCTACGAGCAGTACTTC. Its translation is CAISESISSYEQYF.

This clonotype showed up just a few times. This chain links TRBV24-1 with TRBJ2-3; 9 bases match TRBD2. CDR3 length: 16 amino acids. Germline CDR1 reads KGHDR; CDR2 reads SFDVKD. Trimming took 3 bases from V and 0 from J; bases not matched to a gene: 3. This CDR3 is CATSDPLAGSTDTQYF. CDR3 coding DNA: TGTGCCACCAGTGATCCTCTAGCGGGAAGCACAGATACGCAGTATTTT.

This clonotype was counted between two and nine times. The CDR3 loop is CASSPLRRGYQETQYF. In DNA form, the CDR3 reads TGTGCCAGCAGTCCCCTCCGCAGGGGGTACCAAGAGACCCAGTACTTC. The rearrangement joins TRBV25-1 to TRBJ2-5; 7 bases are a match to TRBD1. Trimming at V came to 5 bases and at J to 0 bases, leaving 9 bases not matched to a gene. This CDR3 spans 16 amino acids. The germline V gene encodes CDR1 MGHDK and CDR2 SYGVNS.

The chain combines TRBV11-2 with TRBJ1-2; D is perhaps TRBD1 (6 bases). CDR3 length: 13 residues. The germline V gene encodes CDR1 SGHAT and CDR2 FQNNGV. Trimming stripped 4 bases from V and 4 bases from J, with 10 bases between. The CDR3 spells CASSSDRLYGYTF. As DNA, the CDR3 is TGTGCCAGCAGCTCCGACAGGCTCTATGGCTACACCTTC.

In DNA, the CDR3 is TGTGCCAGCAGCTTCGGAGCCACCTACAATGAGCAGTTCTTC. Translation: CASSFGATYNEQFF. This sequence joins TRBV7-9 and TRBJ2-1, with unresolved D. The length of the CDR3 is 14 residues. CDR1 SEHNR and CDR2 FQNEAQ come from the germline V gene (reference sequence). Trimming stripped 3 bases from V and 2 bases from J, with 8 bases between.

This clonotype was seen a single time. V gene TRBV20-1 combines with J gene TRBJ2-5; a possible D gene is TRBD2 (5 bases). CDR1 is DFQATT and CDR2 is SNEGSKA in the germline V gene (reference sequence). The CDR3 loop spans 13 amino acids. V lost 3 bases and J 5 bases, leaving 13 bases between the germline ends. The DNA of the CDR3 is TGCAGTGCTAGGCGACTATTAGGGGAGACCCAGTACTTC. Translating gives CSARRLLGETQYF.

This clonotype appeared a few times. This chain links TRBV20-1 with TRBJ1-5; D may be TRBD1 (5 bases). V gave up 3 bases and J gave up 2 bases, with 11 bases separating them. CDR3 size: 14 residues. CDR1 and CDR2 from the germline V gene are DFQATT and SNEGSKA (reference sequence). CDR3 DNA sequence: TGCAGTGCTAGGGCAGGGATCGGCAATCAGCCCCAGCATTTT. Its translation: CSARAGIGNQPQHF.